These 9 T cell receptor beta chains were sequenced from one sample in a study of technical replicates of blood from several donors. Here immunoSEQ multiplex PCR was the method, and the copy in TCRdb shows in-frame clones only, minus some. The table includes tens of thousands of clones, over 95% detected once. Input material: T cells isolated from PBMCs. These receptors all stem from a human donor in good health.

The rearrangement links TRBV6-1 to TRBJ1-5, with a tentative D call TRBD1 (5 bases). Trimming cost V 4 bases and J 0 bases, with 10 bases left between them. Germline V gives CDR1 MNHNS, CDR2 SASEGT. There are 15 residues in the CDR3. The CDR3 DNA is TGTGCCAGCAGTGGCGGGGGAACTAGCAATCAGCCCCAGCATTTT. It specifies CASSGGGTSNQPQHF.

This clone appeared once. The gene calls are TRBV13 and TRBJ1-1, with D possibly being TRBD1 (5 bases). The V end lost 10 bases, the J end lost 5 bases, and 8 bases lay between the germline ends. The CDR3 has 10 amino acids. The germline gives CDR1 PRHDT, CDR2 FYEKMQ (reference sequence). In DNA, the CDR3 is TGTGCCACACGGGGGACTGAAGCTTTCTTT. This gives the protein CATRGTEAFF. The full variable domain, with the rest looked up from reference TRBV13 and TRBJ1-1, is AAGVIQSPRHLIKEKRETATLKCYPIPRHDTVYWYQQGPGQDPQFLISFYEKMQSDKGSIPDRFSAQQFSDYHSELNMSSLELGDSALYFCATRGTEAFFGQGTRLTVV.

V gene TRBV4-2 combines with J gene TRBJ2-7; D may be TRBD2 (5 bases). Germline loops: CDR1 LGHNA, CDR2 YNFKEQ. This CDR3 spans 14 amino acids. V was clipped by 0 bases and J by 1 base, with 7 bases between them. CDR3 in DNA: TGTGCCAGCAGCCAAGAGCGGGCTTCCTACGAGCAGTACTTC. This translates into CASSQERASYEQYF.

The CDR3 DNA follows: TGCGCCAGCAGCCAAGATAAGCCGGGATTCTACGAGCAGTACTTC. Translated: CASSQDKPGFYEQYF. This rearrangement joins TRBV4-3 to TRBJ2-7; perhaps TRBD2 as D (5 bases). In germline, CDR1 is LGHNA, CDR2 YSLEER. This CDR3 has 15 residues. V lost 0 bases, J lost 3 bases, and 12 bases lay in between.

The chain combines TRBV4-1 with TRBJ1-1; 11 nucleotides match TRBD1. From germline, CDR1 is MGHRA and CDR2 YSYEKL. The ends lost 10 bases at V and 10 bases at J; junction bases unmatched: 11. This CDR3 has 13 amino acids. CDR3 nucleotide sequence: TGCGCCATCCTTATGGACAGGGGGCTTGGAGCTTTCTTT. It codes for CAILMDRGLGAFF.

V usage is TRBV19 and J usage is TRBJ2-7, with 8 bases aligning to TRBD1. The CDR3 spans 14 residues. CDR1 is LNHDA, CDR2 SQIVND, per germline (reference sequence). The V segment lost 3 bases and the J segment 3 bases; nucleotides outside the gene matches: 4. The CDR3 loop reads CASSIAGQGYEQYF. DNA for the CDR3: TGTGCCAGTAGTATCGCAGGACAGGGCTACGAGCAGTACTTC. The complete variable domain, with remaining parts taken from reference TRBV19 and TRBJ2-7, reads DGGITQSPKYLFRKEGQNVTLSCEQNLNHDAMYWYRQDPGQGLRLIYYSQIVNDFQKGDIAEGYSVSREKKESFPLTVTSAQKNPTAFYLCASSIAGQGYEQYFGPGTRLTVT.

This chain uses TRBV10-3 with TRBJ2-7; D perhaps matches TRBD1 (6 bases). Germline V gene sequence: CDR1 ENHRY, CDR2 SYGVKD. This CDR3 comprises 12 residues. V lost 3 bases, J lost 7 bases, and 10 bases lay in between. The chain's CDR3 is CAISDRQDEQYF. CDR3 in DNA: TGTGCCATCAGTGATCGACAGGATGAGCAGTACTTC.

The CDR3: CASCSGTSVRNEQFF. The CDR3 DNA follows: TGTGCCAGCTGCTCCGGGACTAGCGTTCGAAATGAGCAGTTCTTC. V is TRBV7-8 and J is TRBJ2-1; 10 bases agree with TRBD2. The germline CDR1 and CDR2 sequences are SGHVS and FQNEAQ. This CDR3 has 15 amino acids. Trimming at V came to 8 bases and at J to 7 bases, leaving 11 bases not matched to a gene.

V usage is TRBV5-4 and J usage is TRBJ2-5; D may be TRBD2 (5 bases). The V end was cut by 2 bases, the J end by 5 bases, with 16 bases between. The germline gives CDR1 SGHNT, CDR2 YYREEE (reference sequence). This CDR3 has 15 amino acids. The CDR3 loop is CASSLVGGGGETQYF. CDR3 in DNA: TGTGCCAGCAGCTTAGTAGGCGGAGGCGGGGAGACCCAGTACTTC.